This T cell receptor (beta chain) comes out of a study of cytomegalovirus exposure and HLA in healthy donors. General study results and limits: In a later analysis, HLA-associated beta chains showed higher expansion and lower generation probabilities than comparable chains. Analyzed later, association rates of TCRs varied across HLA loci, with DRB1 most and HLA-C fewest. Another analysis was done later, and it associated over 15,000 TCR beta sequences with HLA alleles at 0.05 false discovery rate. Using the classifier, cytomegalovirus status was reportedly diagnosed with high specificity and sensitivity.

As concerns this clone: No antigen is known for it.

Primers included in the PCR were 60 Vbeta and 13 Jbeta primers. Produced via immunoSEQ multiplex PCR; TCRdb's table is partial and in-frame only. The sample contains about 73,000 clones, roughly 75% of which appear only once. CDR3 length: 15 amino acids. The receptor was isolated from a male donor in good health and CMV-seronegative. The sequenced material came from PBMCs. This sequence joins TRBV21-1 and TRBJ2-1; the table's D call, TRBD1, was not checked against the DNA. TRBV21-1 is a pseudogene segment. CDR3 loop: CASSAGTGDYNEQFF. In nucleotides, the CDR3 is TGTGCCAGCAGCGCAGGGACAGGGGATTACAATGAGCAGTTCTTC.